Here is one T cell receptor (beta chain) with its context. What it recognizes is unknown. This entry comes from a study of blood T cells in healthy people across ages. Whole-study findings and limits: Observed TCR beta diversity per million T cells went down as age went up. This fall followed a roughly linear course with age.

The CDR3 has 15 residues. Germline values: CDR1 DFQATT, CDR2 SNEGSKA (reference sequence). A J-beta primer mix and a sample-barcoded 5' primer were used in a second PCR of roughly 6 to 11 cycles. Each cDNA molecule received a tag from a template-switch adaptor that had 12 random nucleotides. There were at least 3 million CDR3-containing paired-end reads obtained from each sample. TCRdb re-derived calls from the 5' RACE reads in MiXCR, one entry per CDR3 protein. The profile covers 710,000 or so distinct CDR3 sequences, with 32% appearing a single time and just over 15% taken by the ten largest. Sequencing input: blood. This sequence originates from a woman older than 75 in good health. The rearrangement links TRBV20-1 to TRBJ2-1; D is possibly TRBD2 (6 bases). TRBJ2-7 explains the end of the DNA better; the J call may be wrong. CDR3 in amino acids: CSAPGAPSSYNEQYF. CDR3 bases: TGCAGTGCTCCGGGAGCGCCGAGCTCCTACAATGAACAGTACTTC.